This is a list of T cell receptor beta chains from one sample in a study of T-cell memory formation after mild COVID-19. From the 5' RACE reads, TCRdb called clonotypes with MiXCR, one entry per CDR3 protein. The sample lists 190,000 or so distinct CDR3 sequences; about 20% were seen once. The sequenced sample consisted of PBMCs or a T cell subset sorted from them (not recorded which). Receptors originate from an adult woman who had mild COVID-19 (a few samples of this study predate the infection). Cell type and time point are not known. Each CDR3 is given with its conserved first and last residue. The D gene is left open where the match is weak. Clone size is given for some rows only: seen once, a few or many times, or a class if the clone is expanded.

CDR3 protein: CASSPNRGAYEQYF
CDR3 DNA: TGTGCCAGCAGTCCCAACCGAGGGGCCTACGAGCAGTACTTC
V gene: TRBV12-3/TRBV12-4
J gene: TRBJ2-7
clone size: once
D gene: -

CDR3 protein: CATSRESGGSYNEQFF
CDR3 DNA: TGTGCCACCAGCAGAGAATCGGGGGGCTCCTACAATGAGCAGTTCTTC
V gene: TRBV15
J gene: TRBJ2-1
clone size: few
D gene: TRBD2

CDR3 protein: CASSYSETQYF
CDR3 DNA: TGTGCCAGCAGTTACTCTGAGACCCAGTACTTC
V gene: TRBV6-5
J gene: TRBJ2-5
clone size: many
D gene: -

CDR3 protein: CASSSMSESYEQYF
CDR3 DNA: TGTGCCAGCAGCTCGATGTCAGAGTCTTACGAGCAGTACTTC
V gene: TRBV7-6
J gene: TRBJ2-7
clone size: -
D gene: -

CDR3 protein: CASSHVGRGEETQYF
CDR3 DNA: TGTGCCAGCAGCCACGTCGGGCGTGGGGAAGAGACCCAGTACTTC
V gene: TRBV3-1
J gene: TRBJ2-5
clone size: -
D gene: -

CDR3 protein: CASSQSGGAYWNEQFF
CDR3 DNA: TGCGCCAGCAGCCAATCAGGGGGCGCTTATTGGAATGAGCAGTTCTTC
V gene: TRBV4-3
J gene: TRBJ2-1
clone size: few
D gene: TRBD1

CDR3 protein: CASSQDPGFNEQFF
CDR3 DNA: TGCGCCAGCAGCCAAGATCCAGGATTCAATGAGCAGTTCTTC
V gene: TRBV4-3
J gene: TRBJ2-1
clone size: -
D gene: -

CDR3 protein: CASSPLRTGPQARNTIYF
CDR3 DNA: TGTGCCAGCAGCCCCCTTCGTACCGGGCCACAGGCACGAAACACCATATATTTT
V gene: TRBV11-2
J gene: TRBJ1-3
clone size: -
D gene: -

CDR3 protein: CASSIGLAGIPYQETQYF
CDR3 DNA: TGTGCCAGTAGTATCGGACTAGCGGGGATCCCGTACCAAGAGACCCAGTACTTC
V gene: TRBV19
J gene: TRBJ2-5
clone size: few
D gene: TRBD2

CDR3 protein: CATSDLDRDTGELFF
CDR3 DNA: TGTGCCACCAGTGATTTGGACAGGGACACCGGGGAGCTGTTTTTT
V gene: TRBV24-1
J gene: TRBJ2-2
clone size: many
D gene: TRBD1

CDR3 protein: CASSLGTNYEQYF
CDR3 DNA: TGTGCCAGCAGCTTGGGGACTAACTACGAGCAGTACTTC
V gene: TRBV7-9
J gene: TRBJ2-7
clone size: many
D gene: TRBD2

CDR3 protein: CASSPLGTGSYGYTF
CDR3 DNA: TGTGCCAGCAGCCCTCTCGGGACAGGATCCTATGGCTACACCTTC
V gene: TRBV28
J gene: TRBJ1-2
clone size: -
D gene: TRBD1